This TCR beta chain stems from a study of cytomegalovirus exposure and HLA in healthy donors. For the study at large: An early data release held some 89 million unique TCRs from HLA-typed donors.

This CDR3 is built from 13 residues. Germline V CDR1 and CDR2: SGHRS, YFSETQ. V was shortened by 6 bases and J by 7 bases, with 16 bases between the two germline ends. Findings and limits, study-wide: In a later analysis, parvovirus B19, influenza, CMV and Epstein-Barr virus appeared linked to several top co-occurrence clusters. Cytomegalovirus status was reportedly diagnosed by the classifier with high specificity and sensitivity. Indistinguishable V segments, including TRBV6-2 and TRBV6-3, were excluded.

The PCR used 60 Vbeta and 13 Jbeta primers. Libraries were prepared by immunoSEQ multiplex PCR; TCRdb keeps only in-frame clonotypes and omits some of them. The repertoire holds approximately 130,000 clones, roughly four fifths seen once, with 1.5% in the top ten. As regards this clone: Its antigen is undetermined.

This receptor was taken from a woman younger than 35 in good health and CMV-seronegative. The chain couples TRBV5-1 to TRBJ1-1; D is unresolved. The sample comprised PBMCs. CDR3 in amino acids: CASTGAAAGEAFF. The CDR3 DNA reads as TGCGCCAGCACCGGCGCGGCGGCGGGTGAAGCTTTCTTT.